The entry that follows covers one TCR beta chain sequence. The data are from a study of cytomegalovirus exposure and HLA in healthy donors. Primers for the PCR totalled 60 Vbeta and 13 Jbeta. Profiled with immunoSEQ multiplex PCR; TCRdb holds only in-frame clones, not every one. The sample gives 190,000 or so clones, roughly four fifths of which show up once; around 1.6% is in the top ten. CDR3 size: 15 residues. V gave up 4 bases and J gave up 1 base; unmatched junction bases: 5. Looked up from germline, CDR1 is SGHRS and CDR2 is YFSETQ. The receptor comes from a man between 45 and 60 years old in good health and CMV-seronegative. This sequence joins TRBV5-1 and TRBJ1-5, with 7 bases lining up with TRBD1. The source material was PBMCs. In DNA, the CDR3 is TGCGCCAGCAGCCTGGAGGGGGCAAGCAATCAGCCCCAGCATTTT. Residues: CASSLEGASNQPQHF.